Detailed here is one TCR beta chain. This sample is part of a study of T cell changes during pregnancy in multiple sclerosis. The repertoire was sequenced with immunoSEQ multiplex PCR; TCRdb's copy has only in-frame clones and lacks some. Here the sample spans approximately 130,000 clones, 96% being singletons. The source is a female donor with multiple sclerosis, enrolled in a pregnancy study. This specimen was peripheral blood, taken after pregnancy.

CDR3 protein: CASSLALGLPNLEQFF. Here the CDR3 DNA reads TGCGCCAGCAGCTTGGCTCTCGGACTGCCCAATTTAGAGCAGTTCTTC. This chain links TRBV5-1 with TRBJ2-1, with D tentatively TRBD2 (5 bases). Germline V gene lookup returns CDR1 SGHRS and CDR2 YFSETQ. Trimming took off 0 bases at V and 10 bases at J, with 20 bases between the two ends. The CDR3 covers 16 residues.